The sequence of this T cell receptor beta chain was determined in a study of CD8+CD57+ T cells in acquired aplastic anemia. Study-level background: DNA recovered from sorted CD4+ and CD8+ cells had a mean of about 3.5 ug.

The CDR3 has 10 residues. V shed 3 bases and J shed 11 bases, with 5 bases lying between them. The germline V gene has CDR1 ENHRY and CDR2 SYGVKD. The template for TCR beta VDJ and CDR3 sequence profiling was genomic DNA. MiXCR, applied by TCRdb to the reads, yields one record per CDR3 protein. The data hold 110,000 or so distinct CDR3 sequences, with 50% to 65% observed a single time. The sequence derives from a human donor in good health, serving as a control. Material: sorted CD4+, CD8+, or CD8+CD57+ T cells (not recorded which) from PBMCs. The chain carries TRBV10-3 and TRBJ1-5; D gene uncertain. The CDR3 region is CAISDKTQHF. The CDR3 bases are TGTGCCATCAGTGATAAGACCCAGCATTTT.